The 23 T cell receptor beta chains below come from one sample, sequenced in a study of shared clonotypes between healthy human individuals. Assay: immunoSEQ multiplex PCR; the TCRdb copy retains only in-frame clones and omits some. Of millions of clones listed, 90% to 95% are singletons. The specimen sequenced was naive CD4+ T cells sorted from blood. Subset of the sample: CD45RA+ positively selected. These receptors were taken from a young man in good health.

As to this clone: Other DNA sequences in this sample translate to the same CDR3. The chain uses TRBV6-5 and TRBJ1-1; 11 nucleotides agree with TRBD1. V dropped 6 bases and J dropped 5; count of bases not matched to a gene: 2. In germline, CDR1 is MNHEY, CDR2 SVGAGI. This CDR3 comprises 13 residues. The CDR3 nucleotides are TGTGCCAGCAGCAGGGACAGGGGGACTGAAGCTTTCTTT. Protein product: CASSRDRGTEAFF.

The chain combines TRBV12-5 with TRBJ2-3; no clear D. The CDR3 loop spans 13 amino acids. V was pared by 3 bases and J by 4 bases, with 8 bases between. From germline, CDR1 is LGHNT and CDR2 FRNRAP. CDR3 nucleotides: TGTGCTAGTGGTTTACGCGACGCAGATACGCAGTATTTT. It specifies CASGLRDADTQYF. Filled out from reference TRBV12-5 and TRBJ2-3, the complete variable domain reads DARVTQTPRHKVTEMGQEVTMRCQPILGHNTVFWYRQTMMQGLELLAYFRNRAPLDDSGMPKDRFSAEMPDATLATLKIQPSEPRDSAVYFCASGLRDADTQYFGPGTRLTVL.

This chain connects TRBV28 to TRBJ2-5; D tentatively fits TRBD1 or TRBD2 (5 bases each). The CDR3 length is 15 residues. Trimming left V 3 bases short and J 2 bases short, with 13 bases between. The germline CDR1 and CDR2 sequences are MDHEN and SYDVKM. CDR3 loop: CASSFAGAKQETQYF. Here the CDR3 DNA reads TGTGCCAGCAGTTTCGCCGGGGCGAAGCAAGAGACCCAGTACTTC.

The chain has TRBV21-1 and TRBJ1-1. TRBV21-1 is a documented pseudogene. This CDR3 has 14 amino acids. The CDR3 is CASSLGGGGTEAFF. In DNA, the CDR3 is TGTGCCAGCAGCCTTGGGGGGGGAGGCACTGAAGCTTTCTTT.

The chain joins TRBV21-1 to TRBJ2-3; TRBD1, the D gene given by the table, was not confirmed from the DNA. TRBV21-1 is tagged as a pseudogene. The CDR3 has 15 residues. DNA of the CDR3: TGTGCCAGCAGCAGACCGGGACAGGTCACAGATACGCAGTATTTT. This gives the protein CASSRPGQVTDTQYF.

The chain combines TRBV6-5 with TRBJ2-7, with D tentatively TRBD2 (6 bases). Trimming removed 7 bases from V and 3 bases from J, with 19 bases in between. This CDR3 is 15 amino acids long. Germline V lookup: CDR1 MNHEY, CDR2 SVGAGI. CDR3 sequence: CASTQESGVLYEQYF. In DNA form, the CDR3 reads TGTGCCAGCACCCAGGAGTCGGGGGTCCTCTACGAGCAGTACTTC.

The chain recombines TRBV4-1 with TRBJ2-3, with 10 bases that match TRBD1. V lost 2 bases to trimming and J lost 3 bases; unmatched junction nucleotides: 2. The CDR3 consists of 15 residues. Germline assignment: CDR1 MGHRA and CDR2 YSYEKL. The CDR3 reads CASSQPGQGTDTQYF. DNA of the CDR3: TGCGCCAGCAGCCAACCGGGACAGGGGACAGATACGCAGTATTTT.

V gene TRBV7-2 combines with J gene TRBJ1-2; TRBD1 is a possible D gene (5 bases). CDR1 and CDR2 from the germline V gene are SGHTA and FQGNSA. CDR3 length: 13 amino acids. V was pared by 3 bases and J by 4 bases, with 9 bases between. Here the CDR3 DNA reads TGTGCCAGCAGCTTGGGACCGGTCTATGGCTACACCTTC. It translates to CASSLGPVYGYTF.

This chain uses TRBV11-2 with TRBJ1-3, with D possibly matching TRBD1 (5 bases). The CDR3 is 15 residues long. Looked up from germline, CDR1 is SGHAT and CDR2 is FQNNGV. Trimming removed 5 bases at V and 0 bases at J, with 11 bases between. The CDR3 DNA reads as TGTGCCAGCAGCGCCAGGGTCGGCTCTGGAAACACCATATATTTT. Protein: CASSARVGSGNTIYF.

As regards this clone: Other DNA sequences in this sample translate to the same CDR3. The CDR3 nucleotides are TGTGCCAGCAGTTACCCTACCGGGGAGCTGTTTTTT. Amino acid sequence: CASSYPTGELFF. The V call is TRBV6-6, the J call TRBJ2-2, with D unresolved. The CDR3 spans 12 residues. Germline-derived CDR1 and CDR2 are MNHNY and SVGAGI (reference sequence). Trimming took off 2 bases at V and 5 bases at J, with 3 bases between the two ends.

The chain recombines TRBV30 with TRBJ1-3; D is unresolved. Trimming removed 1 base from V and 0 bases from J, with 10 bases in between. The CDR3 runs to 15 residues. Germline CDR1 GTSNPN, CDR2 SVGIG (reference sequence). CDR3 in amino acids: CAWSAEGSSGNTIYF. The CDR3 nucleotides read TGTGCCTGGAGTGCGGAGGGAAGCTCTGGAAACACCATATATTTT.

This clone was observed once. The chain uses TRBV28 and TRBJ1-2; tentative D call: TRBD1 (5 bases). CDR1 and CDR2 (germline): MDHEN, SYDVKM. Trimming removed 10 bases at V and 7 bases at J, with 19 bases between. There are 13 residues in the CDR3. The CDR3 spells CATSRGTIGGYTF. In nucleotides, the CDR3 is TGTGCCACTTCGCGGGGGACGATCGGTGGCTACACCTTC.

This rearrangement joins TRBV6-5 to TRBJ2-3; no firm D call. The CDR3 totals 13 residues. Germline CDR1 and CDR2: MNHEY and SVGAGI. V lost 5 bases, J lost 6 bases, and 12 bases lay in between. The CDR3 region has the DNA TGTGCCAGCAGTCCCCAATGGGCGGATACGCAGTATTTT. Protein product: CASSPQWADTQYF.

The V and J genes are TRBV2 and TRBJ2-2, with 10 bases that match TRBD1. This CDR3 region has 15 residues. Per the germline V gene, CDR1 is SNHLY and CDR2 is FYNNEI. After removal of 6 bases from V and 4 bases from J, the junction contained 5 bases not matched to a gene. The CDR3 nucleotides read TGTGCCAGCAGGCAGGACAGGGGGGGCACCGGGGAGCTGTTTTTT. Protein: CASRQDRGGTGELFF.

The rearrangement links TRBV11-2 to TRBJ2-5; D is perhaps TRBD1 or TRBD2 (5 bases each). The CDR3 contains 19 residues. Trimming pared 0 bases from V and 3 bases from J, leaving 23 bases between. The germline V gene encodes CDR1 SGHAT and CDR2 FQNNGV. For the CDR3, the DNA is TGTGCCAGCAGCTTAGATCGGCCAGGGAGACAATTACGAGAAGAGACCCAGTACTTC. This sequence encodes CASSLDRPGRQLREETQYF.

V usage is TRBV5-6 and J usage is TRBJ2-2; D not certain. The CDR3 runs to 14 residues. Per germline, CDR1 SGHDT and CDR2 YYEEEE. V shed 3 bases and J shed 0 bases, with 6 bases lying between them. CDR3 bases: TGTGCCAGCAGCTACCAGCCGAACACCGGGGAGCTGTTTTTT. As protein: CASSYQPNTGELFF.

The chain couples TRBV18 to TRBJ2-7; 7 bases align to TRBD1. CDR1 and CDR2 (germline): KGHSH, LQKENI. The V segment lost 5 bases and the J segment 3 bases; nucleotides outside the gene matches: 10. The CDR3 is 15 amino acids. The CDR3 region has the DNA TGTGCCAGCTCAATTAACAGGGGCTCAGGCTACGAGCAGTACTTC. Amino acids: CASSINRGSGYEQYF.

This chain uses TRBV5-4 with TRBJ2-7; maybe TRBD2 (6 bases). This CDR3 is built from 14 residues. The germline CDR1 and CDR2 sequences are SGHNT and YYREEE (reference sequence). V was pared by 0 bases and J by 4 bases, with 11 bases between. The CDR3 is CASSLDGRSYEQYF. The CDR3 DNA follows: TGTGCCAGCAGCTTGGACGGGAGAAGTTACGAGCAGTACTTC.

CDR3 in DNA: TGCGCCAGCAGCCAATTCAGGGGGTCACGCTCTAGCACAGATACGCAGTATTTT. Amino acid sequence: CASSQFRGSRSSTDTQYF. The chain is built from TRBV4-1 and TRBJ2-3; 7 bases line up with TRBD1. V lost 2 bases to trimming and J lost 0 bases; unmatched junction nucleotides: 11. This CDR3 contains 18 residues. Germline CDR1 is MGHRA and CDR2 is YSYEKL.

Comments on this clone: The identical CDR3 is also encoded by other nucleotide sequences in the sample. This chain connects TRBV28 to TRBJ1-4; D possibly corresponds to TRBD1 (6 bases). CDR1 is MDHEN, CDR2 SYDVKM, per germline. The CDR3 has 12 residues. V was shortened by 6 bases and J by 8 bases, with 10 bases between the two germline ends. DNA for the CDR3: TGTGCCAGCAGACAGGGTAGCGAAAAACTGTTTTTT. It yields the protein CASRQGSEKLFF.

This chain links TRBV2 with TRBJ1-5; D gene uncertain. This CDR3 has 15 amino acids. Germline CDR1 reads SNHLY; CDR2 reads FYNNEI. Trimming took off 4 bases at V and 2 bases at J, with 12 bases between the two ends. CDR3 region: CASSAGLEGNQPQHF. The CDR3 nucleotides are TGTGCCAGCAGTGCGGGATTAGAGGGCAATCAGCCCCAGCATTTT.

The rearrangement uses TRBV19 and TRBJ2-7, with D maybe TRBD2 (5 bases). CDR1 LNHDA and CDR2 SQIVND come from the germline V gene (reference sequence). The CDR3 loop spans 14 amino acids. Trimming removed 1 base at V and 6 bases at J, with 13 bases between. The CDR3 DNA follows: TGTGCCAGTAGTATAGTGGTCAGGACTGGCGAGCAGTACTTC. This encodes CASSIVVRTGEQYF.

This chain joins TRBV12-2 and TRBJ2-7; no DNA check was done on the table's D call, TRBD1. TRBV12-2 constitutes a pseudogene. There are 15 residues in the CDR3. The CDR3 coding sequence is TGTGCAAGTCGCAACGGGACAACGAGCTCCTACGAGCAGTACTTC. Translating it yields CASRNGTTSSYEQYF.